A single sample is the source of the 17 T cell receptor beta chains below, sequenced in a study of cytomegalovirus exposure and HLA in healthy donors. Researchers ran the PCR with 60 Vbeta and 13 Jbeta primers. Data came from immunoSEQ multiplex PCR; TCRdb stores just in-frame clones and leaves some out. The repertoire has 90,000 to 150,000 clones, 75% to 80% of them found once; the top ten carry 12%. The sequenced material came from PBMCs. Receptors were obtained from a woman aged 40 to 50 in good health and CMV-seropositive.

This clone was found once. The chain joins TRBV5-1 to TRBJ1-2; D ambiguous. V was clipped by 5 bases and J by 3 bases, with 8 bases between them. CDR3 length: 12 amino acids. In germline, CDR1 is SGHRS, CDR2 YFSETQ. The CDR3 coding sequence is TGCGCCAGCAGGGCAGGCGACTATGGCTACACCTTC. Its translation: CASRAGDYGYTF.

The sample holds one count of this clone. The V gene is TRBV27, the J gene TRBJ1-3; TRBD1 might be the D (6 bases). Germline CDR1 and CDR2: MNHEY and SMNVEV (reference sequence). V lost 0 bases and J lost 4, with 16 bases in between. This CDR3 has 17 amino acids. This CDR3 reads CASSLSGRTAGGNTIYF. Written as DNA, the CDR3 is TGTGCCAGCAGTTTATCTGGACGGACAGCGGGAGGAAACACCATATATTTT.

The chain combines TRBV15 with TRBJ1-1; D unresolved. Trimming took 2 bases from V and 4 from J, leaving 11 bases between them. Germline V gene lookup returns CDR1 LNHNV and CDR2 YYDKDF (reference sequence). The CDR3 runs 14 residues. The CDR3 DNA sequence: TGTGCCACCAGCAGATATAAGCGGTTCACTGAAGCTTTCTTT. This sequence encodes CATSRYKRFTEAFF.

This rearrangement joins TRBV5-1 to TRBJ2-3; 8 bases align to TRBD2. The CDR3 length is 16 residues. Germline-derived CDR1 and CDR2 are SGHRS and YFSETQ. V trimming: 1 base; J trimming: 1 base; junction bases outside the gene matches: 5. Here the CDR3 reads CASSLQISGGTDTQYF. The DNA for the CDR3 is TGCGCCAGCAGCTTGCAAATTAGCGGGGGCACAGATACGCAGTATTTT.

The chain uses TRBV7-9 and TRBJ1-5; D not resolved. The CDR3 has 14 amino acids. V lost 5 bases, J lost 9 bases, and 17 bases lay in between. Germline V gene data show CDR1 as SEHNR and CDR2 as FQNEAQ (reference sequence). As DNA, the CDR3 is TGTGCCAGCAGCGTGAGCGTCGGCGGTGGGCCCCAGCATTTT. Translated, it gives CASSVSVGGGPQHF.

This clone was seen more than once but under ten times. This chain connects TRBV5-1 to TRBJ1-1; tentatively, D is TRBD1 (6 bases). V shed 3 bases and J shed 4 bases, with 10 bases lying between them. This CDR3 is built from 13 residues. Per germline, CDR1 SGHRS and CDR2 YFSETQ. The CDR3 bases are TGCGCCAGCAGCTCCCGGGACATCACTGAAGCTTTCTTT. Residues: CASSSRDITEAFF.

The chain employs TRBV6-5 and TRBJ1-1; D gene ambiguous. This CDR3 is built from 10 residues. Germline loops: CDR1 MNHEY, CDR2 SVGAGI. Trimming took 10 bases from V and 6 from J, leaving 9 bases between them. The CDR3 sequence is CATVGSEAFF. CDR3 nucleotides: TGTGCCACCGTGGGCTCTGAAGCTTTCTTT.

The chain links TRBV30 to TRBJ1-5, with D unresolved. The germline CDR1 and CDR2 sequences are GTSNPN and SVGIG (reference sequence). The V end lost 2 bases, the J end lost 2 bases, and 10 bases lay between the germline ends. CDR3 length: 14 residues. The CDR3 sequence is CAWSTGRGNQPQHF. CDR3 nucleotides: TGTGCCTGGAGTACTGGTCGAGGCAATCAGCCCCAGCATTTT.

The rearrangement uses TRBV6-4 and TRBJ1-1, with 10 bases matching TRBD1. The germline V gene has CDR1 MRHNA and CDR2 SNTAGT. V trimming: 2 bases; J trimming: 10 bases; junction bases outside the gene matches: 4. CDR3 length: 13 amino acids. For the CDR3, the DNA is TGTGCCAGCAGTGACCAAGACAGGGGGCCAGCTTTCTTT. Translating it yields CASSDQDRGPAFF.

The rearrangement joins TRBV5-4 to TRBJ2-3; a weak D match, TRBD1 (6 bases). CDR3 size: 15 residues. Deletions cut 4 bases from V and 6 bases from J, with 18 bases between. The germline V gene has CDR1 SGHNT and CDR2 YYREEE (reference sequence). CDR3 nucleotides: TGTGCCAGCAGCCCAGGGACAACAATAGGGGATACGCAGTATTTT. This gives the protein CASSPGTTIGDTQYF.

The chain carries TRBV4-2 and TRBJ2-3, with 10 nucleotides matching TRBD2. V was clipped by 2 bases and J by 5 bases; unmatched bases: 7. CDR1 is LGHNA and CDR2 is YNFKEQ in the germline V gene. This CDR3 spans 16 amino acids. This chain's CDR3 is CASSQKLAGNLDTQYF. In nucleotides, the CDR3 is TGTGCCAGCAGCCAAAAACTAGCGGGGAACCTAGATACGCAGTATTTT.

The chain carries TRBV27 and TRBJ2-5; the match to TRBD2 covers 11 bases. The V and J ends lost 5 bases and 5 bases, in that order; junction bases with no gene match: 10. Germline values: CDR1 MNHEY, CDR2 SMNVEV (reference sequence). This CDR3 comprises 16 residues. DNA of the CDR3: TGTGCCAGCAGTCACGCTCCTAGCGGGGGGTGGGAGACCCAGTACTTC. Protein sequence: CASSHAPSGGWETQYF.

The chain carries TRBV30 and TRBJ1-1; D gene ambiguous. Germline values: CDR1 GTSNPN, CDR2 SVGIG (reference sequence). V was pared by 8 bases and J by 2 bases, with 15 bases between. This CDR3 region has 13 residues. CDR3 sequence (DNA): TGTGCCCGGATTGCGGGGTTAAACACTGAAGCTTTCTTT. Protein product: CARIAGLNTEAFF.

The rearrangement joins TRBV5-1 to TRBJ2-3, with 10 bases that match TRBD2. With 6 bases clipped from V and 4 bases from J, the junction kept 2 bases outside the gene matches. This CDR3 has 13 residues. The V gene's germline CDR1 is SGHRS and CDR2 YFSETQ. The CDR3 DNA reads as TGCGCCAGCAACCTAGCGGGGGCAGATACGCAGTATTTT. Amino acid sequence: CASNLAGADTQYF. The variable domain in full, completed from reference TRBV5-1 and TRBJ2-3, reads KAGVTQTPRYLIKTRGQQVTLSCSPISGHRSVSWYQQTPGQGLQFLFEYFSETQRNKGNFPGRFSGRQFSNSRSEMNVSTLELGDSALYLCASNLAGADTQYFGPGTRLTVL.

The J gene is TRBJ1-1, the V gene TRBV30; perhaps TRBD1 as D (6 bases). Germline values: CDR1 GTSNPN, CDR2 SVGIG (reference sequence). V was pared by 1 base and J by 0 bases, with 6 bases between. This CDR3 region has 13 residues. The CDR3 DNA is TGTGCCTGGAGTGGACAGGTGAACACTGAAGCTTTCTTT. It yields the protein CAWSGQVNTEAFF.

The rearrangement joins TRBV6-1 to TRBJ1-1, with D tentatively TRBD1 (5 bases). This CDR3 has 13 amino acids. V lost 9 bases to trimming and J lost 1 base, with 12 bases between them. Germline CDR1 and CDR2: MNHNS and SASEGT. CDR3 sequence (DNA): TGTGCCAGTGCCGGGGGGAGGAACACTGAAGCTTTCTTT. It yields the protein CASAGGRNTEAFF.

CDR3 coding DNA: TGTGCCAGCAGTTCACTTCGACAGGGGCGAAACAATGAGCAGTTCTTC. Its translation: CASSSLRQGRNNEQFF. The chain links TRBV6-5 to TRBJ2-1; 8 bases match TRBD1. There are 16 residues in the CDR3. V lost 4 bases and J lost 5; bases outside the gene matches: 10. Germline V gene sequence: CDR1 MNHEY, CDR2 SVGAGI.